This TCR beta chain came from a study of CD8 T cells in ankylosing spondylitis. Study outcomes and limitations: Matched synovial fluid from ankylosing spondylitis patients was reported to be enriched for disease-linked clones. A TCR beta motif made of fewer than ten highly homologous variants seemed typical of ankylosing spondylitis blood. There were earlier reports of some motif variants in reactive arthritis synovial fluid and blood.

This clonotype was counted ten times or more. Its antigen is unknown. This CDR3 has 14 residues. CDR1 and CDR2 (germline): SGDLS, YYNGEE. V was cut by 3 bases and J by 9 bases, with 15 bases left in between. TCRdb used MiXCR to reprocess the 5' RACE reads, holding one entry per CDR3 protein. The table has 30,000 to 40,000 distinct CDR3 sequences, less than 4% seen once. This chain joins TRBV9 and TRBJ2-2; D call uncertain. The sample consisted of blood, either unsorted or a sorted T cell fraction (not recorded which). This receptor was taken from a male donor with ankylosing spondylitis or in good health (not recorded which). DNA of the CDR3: TGTGCCAGCAGCGGTAATGGGGATTCCCGGGAGCTGTTTTTT. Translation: CASSGNGDSRELFF.